The clone carrying this T cell receptor beta chain was counted many times. Its matching antigen is unknown. RNA transcripts served as the template for amplifying TCR beta CDR3 regions. With the HTBI primer set, the TCR CDR3 went through a first round of RT-PCR. TCRdb passed the multiplex PCR reads through MiXCR, listing each CDR3 protein once. The sample gives about 770,000 distinct CDR3 sequences, around a sixth of which show up once; 16% is in the top ten. This sample was taken from a study of T cells in Graves' hyperthyroidism and ophthalmopathy. Findings and limits, study-wide: Ophthalmopathy was predicted by the model a median of approximately 6 months ahead of onset.

The CDR3 is 12 residues long. V lost 2 bases and J lost 4, with 6 bases in between. Germline CDR1 and CDR2: SGHRS and YFSETQ. Pregnant or lactating patients were excluded, as were those with uncontrolled infection or other autoimmune disease. The PBMCs studied were ones that came from 10 ml fresh peripheral blood. Sequencing used blood. The V gene is TRBV5-1, the J gene TRBJ1-1, with D possibly matching TRBD1 (5 bases). This clonotype was obtained from a woman aged 45-60 years with Graves' hyperthyroidism that later progressed to Graves' ophthalmopathy. CDR3 coding DNA: TGCGCCAGCAGCTTTGGGGGCACTGAAGCTTTCTTT. It encodes CASSFGGTEAFF.